These 4 T cell receptor beta chains were sequenced from one sample in a study of cytomegalovirus exposure and HLA in healthy donors. 60 Vbeta and 13 Jbeta primers were used in PCR. Method: immunoSEQ multiplex PCR; TCRdb's copy keeps in-frame clones and lacks some. The repertoire holds some 100,000 clones, with approximately 71% as singletons. The material sequenced was PBMCs. The receptor source for this set is a man in his forties in good health and CMV-seronegative.

The gene calls are TRBV6-4 and TRBJ2-1; possible D gene TRBD1, 6 bases. The V and J ends lost 8 bases and 9 bases respectively, with 11 bases between them. The CDR3 loop spans 11 amino acids. Germline V lookup: CDR1 MRHNA, CDR2 SNTAGT. The CDR3 region is CASGMGAEQFF. The DNA of the CDR3 is TGTGCCAGCGGTATGGGGGCTGAGCAGTTCTTC.

The genes are TRBV29-1 and TRBJ2-1, with 9 bases fitting TRBD2. Per germline, CDR1 SQVTM and CDR2 ANQGSEA. CDR3 length: 17 residues. The V gene end was trimmed by 2 bases and the J gene end by 0 bases; junction bases not matched to a gene: 8. CDR3 DNA sequence: TGCAGCGTTGAATGGAGGCGGGGGGGGCTCTCCTACAATGAGCAGTTCTTC. Translating gives CSVEWRRGGLSYNEQFF.

The chain links TRBV6-1 to TRBJ2-5; possible D gene TRBD2, 5 bases. Between the trimmed V and J ends, which lost 4 bases and 5 bases, there was a span of 11 bases. Germline CDR1 and CDR2: MNHNS and SASEGT. The CDR3 sequence is 13 residues long. The CDR3 here is CASSARRRETQYF. CDR3 bases: TGTGCCAGCAGTGCACGCCGGAGGGAGACCCAGTACTTC.

The chain links TRBV7-2 to TRBJ2-7; 7 positions agree with TRBD1. V lost 5 bases and J lost 1; bases outside the gene matches: 5. This CDR3 has 14 amino acids. Germline V gives CDR1 SGHTA, CDR2 FQGNSA. For the CDR3, the DNA is TGTGCCAGCAGCCTAGACAGGGCTTCCTACGAGCAGTACTTC. This codes for CASSLDRASYEQYF.